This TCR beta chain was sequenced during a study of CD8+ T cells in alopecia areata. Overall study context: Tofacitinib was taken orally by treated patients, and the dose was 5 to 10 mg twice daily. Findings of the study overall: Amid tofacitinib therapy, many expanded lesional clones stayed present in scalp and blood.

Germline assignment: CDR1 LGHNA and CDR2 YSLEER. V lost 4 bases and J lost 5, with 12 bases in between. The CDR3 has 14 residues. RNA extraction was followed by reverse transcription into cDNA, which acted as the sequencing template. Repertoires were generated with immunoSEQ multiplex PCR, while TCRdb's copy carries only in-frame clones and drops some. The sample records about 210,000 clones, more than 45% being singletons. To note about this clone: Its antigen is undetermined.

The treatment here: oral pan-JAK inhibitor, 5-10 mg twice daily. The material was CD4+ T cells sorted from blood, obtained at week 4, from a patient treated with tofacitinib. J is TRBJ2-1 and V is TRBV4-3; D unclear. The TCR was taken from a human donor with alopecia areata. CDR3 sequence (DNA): TGCGCCAGCAGCCCTACGGTGACCAACAATGAGCAGTTCTTC. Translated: CASSPTVTNNEQFF.